One TCR beta chain is described in this entry. Its antigen remains unidentified. From germline, CDR1 is MGHDK and CDR2 SYGVNS. Trimming took off 6 bases at V and 0 bases at J, with 6 bases between the two ends. This CDR3 has 14 amino acids. RNA extraction and reverse transcription yielded cDNA as sequencing template. The table came from immunoSEQ multiplex PCR; TCRdb's copy has only in-frame clones and leaves some out. The sample has just over 150,000 clones, just over 65% seen once. The sample belongs to a study of CD8+ T cells in alopecia areata. Study outcomes and limitations: Tissue-resident alphabeta T cells belonging to normal skin likewise get sequenced within scalp specimens.

Treatment described: oral pan-JAK inhibitor, 5-10 mg twice daily. A FACSAria was used to sort CD4+ and CD8+ T cells. These cells came from PBMCs. The chain joins TRBV25-1 to TRBJ1-6; D gene unclear. This receptor was identified in a human donor with alopecia areata. This material consisted of CD4+ T cells sorted from blood, taken at week 4, from a patient treated with tofacitinib. CDR3 nucleotides: TGTGCCAGCAGAAGCTACTCCTATAATTCACCCCTCCACTTT. This codes for CASRSYSYNSPLHF.